These 21 T cell receptor beta chains were sequenced from one sample in a study of human CD8 memory T cell subsets (dated by TCRdb to 2019 to 2021). The sequencer was a NextSeq 550. A Human TCR Profiling Kit was used to prepare UMI-labeled 5' RACE TCRbeta libraries. After TCRdb reprocessed the reads, each CDR3 protein sequence was kept as one row, without DNA. The table of this sample itemizes approximately 3,700 distinct CDR3 sequences. 33% of the sample goes to the ten largest clones. The specimen sequenced was CD8+ effector memory T cells (TEM) sorted from PBMCs. Per the publication, the cell subset or site label means: effector memory CD8 T cells, CCR7- CD45RO+ CD95+. The receptors were sampled from a human donor in good health.

In terms of frequency, this clonotype is medium-sized. The V call is TRBV20-1, the J call TRBJ2-7; with no DNA, the TCRdb D assignment of TRBD1 cannot be verified. Per the germline V gene, CDR1 is DFQATT and CDR2 is SNEGSKA (reference sequence). The CDR3 loop spans 13 amino acids. The CDR3 reads CSAPGQGNSEQYF.

The gene calls are TRBV6-5 and TRBJ2-7; TCRdb lists TRBD1, though no DNA is available to test this call. From germline, CDR1 is MNHEY and CDR2 SVGAGI. There are 13 residues in the CDR3. CDR3 amino acids: CASSSGQLYEQYF.

This clonotype registers medium-sized by frequency. This chain links TRBV20-1 with TRBJ1-2. This CDR3 is 12 amino acids long. Germline-derived CDR1 and CDR2 are DFQATT and SNEGSKA (reference sequence). CDR3 amino acids: CSARDPYGGYTF.

The chain carries TRBV6-2 or TRBV6-3 and TRBJ2-2; absent DNA, TCRdb's TRBD1 call cannot be checked. The CDR3 runs to 14 residues. Germline values: CDR1 MNHEY, CDR2 SVGEGT. CDR3 sequence reads: CASSRDLTTGELFF.

The chain employs TRBV7-2 and TRBJ1-1; TCRdb reports TRBD1, a call that lacks DNA to check it against. The length of the CDR3 is 17 residues. Germline CDR1 and CDR2: SGHTA and FQGNSA. The CDR3 region is CASRFGQGARSKTEAFF.

This chain uses TRBV29-1 with TRBJ2-5; as DNA is missing, the TRBD2 call by TCRdb cannot be tested. The length of the CDR3 is 16 residues. CDR1 is SQVTM and CDR2 is ANQGSEA in the germline V gene. CDR3 region: CSVEDPGLAGVETQYF. Drawing the rest from reference TRBV29-1 and TRBJ2-5, the complete variable domain is SAVISQKPSRDICQRGTSLTIQCQVDSQVTMMFWYRQQPGQSLTLIATANQGSEATYESGFVIDKFPISRPNLTFSTLTVSNMSPEDSSIYLCSVEDPGLAGVETQYFGPGTRLLVL.

The CDR3 region is CSAKMALAAYEQYF. The chain recombines TRBV20-1 with TRBJ2-7; the D call from TCRdb, TRBD2, cannot be confirmed without DNA. CDR1 and CDR2 (germline): DFQATT, SNEGSKA (reference sequence). This CDR3 is 14 amino acids long.

This sequence joins TRBV12-3 or TRBV12-4 and TRBJ1-1; TCRdb returns TRBD1, unconfirmable since there is no DNA. The CDR3 contains 15 residues. Here the CDR3 reads CAAGQGAPGDTEAFF.

The CDR3 reads CASSDIGTSTTDTQYF. The rearrangement uses TRBV6-4 and TRBJ2-3; TCRdb indicates TRBD2, and absent DNA this call remains unverified. CDR3 length: 16 amino acids. CDR1 is MRHNA, CDR2 SNTAGT, per germline.

The chain employs TRBV20-1 and TRBJ2-2; there is no DNA to check the TCRdb D call of TRBD2. Germline V gene data show CDR1 as DFQATT and CDR2 as SNEGSKA (reference sequence). The CDR3 length is 18 residues. CDR3 loop: CSARAASSGREGTGELFF.

The chain joins TRBV4-2 to TRBJ2-3. Germline V gives CDR1 LGHNA, CDR2 YNFKEQ. The CDR3 is 17 amino acids. The CDR3 reads CASSQGGVIISTDTQYF.

Its frequency marks this clonotype as large. This chain connects TRBV7-2 to TRBJ2-7; TCRdb reports TRBD1, a call that lacks DNA to check it against. The germline CDR1 and CDR2 sequences are SGHTA and FQGNSA. This CDR3 has 17 residues. Here the CDR3 reads CASPQDRGPLLKREQYF.

V is TRBV7-2 and J is TRBJ1-4. The CDR3 is 13 amino acids. Germline CDR1 is SGHTA and CDR2 is FQGNSA. The CDR3: CASSFISNEKLFF.

The genes are TRBV19 and TRBJ2-1; absent DNA, TCRdb's TRBD1 call cannot be checked. The CDR3 totals 14 residues. Per the germline V gene, CDR1 is LNHDA and CDR2 is SQIVND (reference sequence). The CDR3 loop is CASSIRENYNEQFF. The full variable domain, completed using reference TRBV19 and TRBJ2-1, is DGGITQSPKYLFRKEGQNVTLSCEQNLNHDAMYWYRQDPGQGLRLIYYSQIVNDFQKGDIAEGYSVSREKKESFPLTVTSAQKNPTAFYLCASSIRENYNEQFFGPGTRLTVL.

The J gene is TRBJ2-2, the V gene TRBV7-9; the D call of TRBD1 rests on TCRdb alone, since no DNA is present to check it. Germline V gene lookup returns CDR1 SEHNR and CDR2 FQNEAQ (reference sequence). The CDR3 sequence is 15 residues long. This CDR3 reads CASSLVVGDTGELFF.

Its frequency marks this clonotype as medium-sized. The chain links TRBV28 to TRBJ2-7; there is no DNA to check the TCRdb D call of TRBD1. The CDR3 sequence is 15 residues long. Germline CDR1 reads MDHEN; CDR2 reads SYDVKM. CDR3: CASSLTLGHLYEQYF.

This rearrangement joins TRBV3-1 to TRBJ2-3. The CDR3 has 15 amino acids. Germline assignment: CDR1 LGHDT and CDR2 YNNKEL (reference sequence). The CDR3: CASSQEGLATDTQYF.

The V call is TRBV3-1, the J call TRBJ2-7. From germline, CDR1 is LGHDT and CDR2 YNNKEL (reference sequence). The CDR3 is 15 amino acids. Here the CDR3 reads CASSQDLSYSYEQYF.

The rearrangement joins TRBV27 to TRBJ1-1. CDR1 MNHEY and CDR2 SMNVEV come from the germline V gene (reference sequence). The CDR3 covers 13 residues. CDR3 sequence: CASSKRENTEAFF.

This sequence joins TRBV9 and TRBJ1-1. CDR1 SGDLS and CDR2 YYNGEE come from the germline V gene. CDR3 length: 13 amino acids. CDR3 sequence reads: CASSVDSGGEAFF. Using reference TRBV9 and TRBJ1-1 for the parts outside the CDR3, the full variable domain is DSGVTQTPKHLITATGQRVTLRCSPRSGDLSVYWYQQSLDQGLQFLIQYYNGEERAKGNILERFSAQQFPDLHSELNLSSLELGDSALYFCASSVDSGGEAFFGQGTRLTVV.

This clonotype is called medium-sized (0.01 to 0.1%) based on its frequency. This chain uses TRBV6-1 with TRBJ2-3; with no DNA, the TCRdb D assignment of TRBD2 cannot be verified. The germline CDR1 and CDR2 sequences are MNHNS and SASEGT. CDR3 length: 15 amino acids. The CDR3 here is CASSEVAGHTDTQYF.